This T cell receptor beta chain was identified in a study of blood T cell repertoires in COVID-19. Study-wide context: From the United States, Italy and Spain came samples of acute and convalescent COVID-19. Nucleic acid was either cDNA or gDNA, and it came from T cells, B-cell-depleted T cells, or PBMCs.

Authors' processing steps: Counts of nucleated cells, estimated from reference gene primer amplification, were obtained. The table came from immunoSEQ multiplex PCR; TCRdb's copy has only in-frame clones and leaves some out. That table is the source of V, J and clone size, and D and trimming were worked out from the DNA. This table holds more than 95,000 clones, around 81% found once. The sequence came from a man older than 75 with acute or convalescent COVID-19. Sequencing was performed on peripheral blood.

This CDR3 reads CASSLTGSGANVLTF. CDR3 nucleotide sequence: TGTGCCAGCAGCTTAACAGGCTCTGGGGCCAACGTCCTGACTTTC. The V gene is TRBV7-2, the J gene TRBJ2-6; tentative D call: TRBD1 (5 bases). Trimming removed 2 bases at V and 0 bases at J, with 5 bases between. The CDR3 spans 15 residues. The germline V gene has CDR1 SGHTA and CDR2 FQGNSA. The whole variable domain, filled in from reference TRBV7-2 and TRBJ2-6, reads GAGVSQSPSNKVTEKGKDVELRCDPISGHTALYWYRQSLGQGLEFLIYFQGNSAPDKSGLPSDRFSAERTGGSVSTLTIQRTQQEDSAVYLCASSLTGSGANVLTFGAGSRLTVL.